Listed below are T cell receptor beta chains from one sample, sequenced in a study of T cells after yellow fever vaccination. One entry per CDR3 protein results from TCRdb running MiXCR on the 5' RACE reads. The sample records 300,000 to 400,000 distinct CDR3 sequences, approximately 12% being singletons. The material sequenced was CD4+ T cells sorted from PBMCs, taken 15 days after the yellow fever booster vaccination. All receptors derive from a young man who received the YFV17D yellow fever vaccine. CDR3s include the opening cysteine and the closing phenylalanine or tryptophan. The D gene is left open where the match is weak. Rows may omit the clone size; those that give it use once, few, many or a size class.

-	few	TRBJ1-1	TRBV5-6	CASVHGGVNTEAFF	TGTGCCAGCGTACACGGGGGGGTGAACACTGAAGCTTTCTTT
TRBD1	few	TRBJ1-6	TRBV7-2	CASSLDRVNSPLHF	TGTGCCAGCAGCTTGGACAGGGTGAATTCACCCCTCCACTTT
-	-	TRBJ2-3	TRBV24-1	CATSDGSRDTQYF	TGTGCCACCAGTGACGGGTCGAGAGATACGCAGTATTTT
-	-	TRBJ1-1	TRBV20-1	CSRASNTEAFF	TGCAGCCGGGCCTCGAACACTGAAGCTTTCTTT
-	few	TRBJ2-1	TRBV3-2	CASSQDRRQFF	TGTGCCAGCAGCCAAGATAGACGGCAGTTCTTC
-	many	TRBJ1-2	TRBV5-1	CASSLVAKGLSGYTF	TGCGCCAGCAGCTTGGTGGCCAAGGGGTTGTCGGGCTACACCTTC
-	-	TRBJ2-7	TRBV23-1	CASSHPVLGGCYEQYF	TGCGCCAGCAGTCACCCGGTTCTAGGGGGATGCTACGAGCAGTACTTC
-	-	TRBJ2-6	TRBV7-9	CASSFSKTNVLTF	TGTGCCAGCAGCTTTTCGAAAACCAACGTCCTGACTTTC
-	-	TRBJ2-2	TRBV7-2	CASSSGGIGTGELFF	TGTGCCAGCAGCTCCGGGGGTATCGGCACCGGGGAGCTGTTTTTT
-	-	TRBJ1-6	TRBV7-2	CASSLEGTSPLHF	TGTGCCAGCAGCTTAGAGGGGACTTCACCCCTCCACTTT
-	few	TRBJ2-2	TRBV5-1	CASSLSMGHRTGELFF	TGCGCCAGCAGCTTGTCTATGGGACACCGCACCGGGGAGCTGTTTTTT
-	-	TRBJ2-5	TRBV2	CASRGGGETQYF	TGTGCCAGCAGGGGTGGGGGAGAGACCCAGTACTTC
TRBD1	many	TRBJ2-7	TRBV9	CASSPSGRTGLGDGHEQYF	TGTGCCAGCAGCCCAAGCGGTCGGACAGGGCTTGGGGATGGTCACGAGCAGTACTTC
-	many	TRBJ2-1	TRBV12-3/TRBV12-4	CASSRYPYNEQFF	TGTGCCAGCAGTCGGTACCCCTACAATGAGCAGTTCTTC
-	many	TRBJ2-5	TRBV28	CASGIRTYQETQYF	TGTGCCAGCGGTATCCGGACATACCAAGAGACCCAGTACTTC
-	many	TRBJ2-4	TRBV4-2	CASSQDTGRAKNIQYF	TGTGCCAGCAGCCAAGATACAGGGCGGGCCAAAAACATTCAGTACTTC
-	-	TRBJ2-7	TRBV6-1	CASSLDGGLLEQYF	TGTGCCAGCAGCCTAGATGGGGGGCTTCTCGAGCAGTACTTC
-	-	TRBJ2-1	TRBV6-5	CASSYSGSSSYNEQFF	TGTGCCAGCAGTTACTCGGGGAGTAGCTCCTACAATGAGCAGTTCTTC
-	few	TRBJ2-7	TRBV3-1	CASSQDHQGTQQYF	TGTGCCAGCAGCCAAGATCATCAGGGGACTCAGCAGTACTTC
-	-	TRBJ2-5	TRBV20-1	CSAGTGQETQYF	TGCAGTGCTGGTACAGGCCAAGAGACCCAGTACTTC
TRBD1	-	TRBJ1-3	TRBV12-3/TRBV12-4	CASSSWTGGTYSGNTIYF	TGTGCCAGCAGCTCCTGGACAGGGGGAACCTACTCTGGAAACACCATATATTTT
-	-	TRBJ1-2	TRBV5-1	CASSTTGLGHYGYTF	TGCGCCAGCAGCACAACGGGGTTAGGCCACTATGGCTACACCTTC
-	few	TRBJ2-2	TRBV14	CASSLTGHPNTGELFF	TGTGCCAGCAGCCTTACGGGACATCCGAACACCGGGGAGCTGTTTTTT
-	few	TRBJ1-1	TRBV6-1	CATPREMNTEAFF	TGTGCCACCCCGAGGGAAATGAACACTGAAGCTTTCTTT
TRBD1	few	TRBJ2-7	TRBV6-5	CASKQSGGNEQYF	TGTGCCAGCAAACAATCAGGGGGCAACGAGCAGTACTTC
TRBD1	-	TRBJ2-7	TRBV6-1	CASSGLRTGSYEQYF	TGTGCCAGCAGTGGTTTGCGGACAGGGTCCTACGAGCAGTACTTC
-	few	TRBJ1-1	TRBV6-2/TRBV6-3	CASSLQWGAMAFF	TGTGCCAGCAGTTTACAATGGGGGGCGATGGCTTTCTTT
TRBD1	few	TRBJ1-3	TRBV18	CASSSLQGTGNTIYF	TGTGCCAGCTCATCCTTACAGGGGACAGGAAACACCATATATTTT
TRBD2	few	TRBJ2-3	TRBV5-1	CASSTERLAGADTQYF	TGCGCCAGCAGCACCGAACGACTAGCGGGGGCAGATACGCAGTATTTT
-	few	TRBJ1-5	TRBV19	CASSFRYNQPQHF	TGTGCCAGTAGTTTTAGATACAATCAGCCCCAGCATTTT
-	few	TRBJ2-1	TRBV7-2	CASSLEKYNEQFF	TGTGCCAGCAGCTTGGAAAAGTACAATGAGCAGTTCTTC
TRBD1	-	TRBJ1-2	TRBV12-3/TRBV12-4	CASSPRDSTGGYTF	TGTGCCAGCAGTCCGAGGGACAGTACCGGGGGCTACACCTTC
-	many	TRBJ2-3	TRBV5-1	CASSRISSTDTQYF	TGCGCCAGCAGCAGAATATCTAGCACAGATACGCAGTATTTT
-	-	TRBJ1-1	TRBV12-3/TRBV12-4	CATGSGGTEAFF	TGTGCCACCGGGAGTGGGGGGACTGAAGCTTTCTTT
-	many	TRBJ2-2	TRBV7-3	CASSLNGYTGELFF	TGTGCCAGCAGCTTAAACGGCTACACCGGGGAGCTGTTTTTT